Following are 25 T cell receptor beta chains from one sample sequenced in a study of blood T cell repertoires in COVID-19 (TCRdb year 2020). Library preparation employed the immunoSEQ multiplex PCR assay. TCRdb re-hosts the immuneACCESS table, in-frame sequences only. Its copies lack some clones; in the studies checked, an unresolved V gene accounts for under half of them, and the cause for the rest is not known. The table for this sample lists around 230,000 clones; approximately 80% of them were counted only once. About 2.3% of the sample is held by the ten biggest clonotypes. The sample comprised peripheral blood. The receptors stem from a man in his forties who had recovered from COVID-19.

The chain uses TRBV28 and TRBJ2-7; weak D call: TRBD2 (6 bases). CDR1 and CDR2 (germline): MDHEN, SYDVKM. The length of the CDR3 is 16 residues. Trimming pared 0 bases from V and 1 base from J, leaving 13 bases between. The CDR3 sequence: CASSLWLTGLSYEQYF. In nucleotides, the CDR3 is TGTGCCAGCAGTTTATGGTTAACAGGACTATCCTACGAGCAGTACTTC. The full variable domain, its missing parts supplied by reference TRBV28 and TRBJ2-7, is DVKVTQSSRYLVKRTGEKVFLECVQDMDHENMFWYRQDPGLGLRLIYFSYDVKMKEKGDIPEGYSVSREKKERFSLILESASTNQTSMYLCASSLWLTGLSYEQYFGPGTRLTVT.

The chain couples TRBV27 to TRBJ1-2; TRBD1 is a possible D gene (6 bases). Looked up from germline, CDR1 is MNHEY and CDR2 is SMNVEV (reference sequence). V was pared by 6 bases and J by 0 bases, with 8 bases between. This CDR3 comprises 13 residues. The CDR3 loop reads CASSRDTNYGYTF. The CDR3 bases are TGTGCCAGCAGCCGGGACACTAACTATGGCTACACCTTC.

A single count supports this clone. V is TRBV3-1 (or the pseudogene TRBV3-2) and J is TRBJ1-5; 7 positions match TRBD1. The CDR3 has 12 residues. CDR1 and CDR2 (germline): LGHDT, YNNKEL (reference sequence). After removal of 8 bases from V and 3 bases from J, the junction contained 1 base not matched to a gene. The CDR3 sequence is CASGQVNQPQHF. The CDR3 nucleotides are TGTGCCAGCGGACAGGTCAATCAGCCCCAGCATTTT.

The chain is built from TRBV7-2 and TRBJ1-4; 10 bases line up with TRBD1. J was trimmed by 8 bases and V by 4 bases; bases with no gene match: 4. This CDR3 contains 14 residues. Germline lookup yields CDR1 SGHTA and CDR2 FQGNSA. The DNA of the CDR3 is TGTGCCAGCAGCTGGACAGGGGGATGGGAAAAACTGTTTTTT. Its protein product is CASSWTGGWEKLFF.

The chain uses TRBV5-1 and TRBJ2-1, with 10 nucleotides matching TRBD2. This CDR3 has 16 residues. Germline V gene lookup returns CDR1 SGHRS and CDR2 YFSETQ. The trim removed 4 bases at V and 3 bases at J, leaving 7 bases unmatched. The CDR3 loop reads CASSATLAGGYNEQFF. The CDR3 DNA follows: TGCGCCAGCAGCGCTACTTTAGCGGGGGGCTACAATGAGCAGTTCTTC.

The chain has TRBV7-9 and TRBJ2-1, with D perhaps TRBD1 (6 bases). Trimming took 1 base from V and 5 from J, leaving 12 bases between them. The germline CDR1 and CDR2 sequences are SEHNR and FQNEAQ (reference sequence). CDR3 length equals 15 residues. The CDR3 DNA reads TGTGCCAGCAGCTTAGGTCAGGGGTACCACAATGAGCAGTTCTTC. Protein sequence: CASSLGQGYHNEQFF.

CDR3 sequence reads: CASSFRASQPRETQYF. In DNA, the CDR3 is TGTGCCAGCAGCTTTAGGGCTAGCCAGCCCCGGGAGACCCAGTACTTC. The chain recombines TRBV11-2 with TRBJ2-5, with D perhaps matching TRBD2 (5 bases). Per germline, CDR1 SGHAT and CDR2 FQNNGV. The CDR3 loop spans 16 amino acids. The V gene lost 3 bases and the J gene lost 5 bases, with 19 bases spanning the gap.

This clone has only a few counts. The gene calls are TRBV18 and TRBJ2-7; tentative D call: TRBD1 (6 bases). The CDR3 is made up of 13 amino acids. Germline-derived CDR1 and CDR2 are KGHSH and LQKENI. Trimming pared 6 bases from V and 6 bases from J, leaving 15 bases between. Here the CDR3 reads CASSRGQNFEQYF. In DNA, the CDR3 is TGTGCCAGCTCGCGCGGACAGAATTTCGAGCAGTACTTC.

This clone was recorded a few times. The chain combines TRBV2 with TRBJ2-7; D might be TRBD2 (5 bases). CDR1 is SNHLY and CDR2 is FYNNEI in the germline V gene. This CDR3 spans 13 amino acids. V lost 5 bases and J lost 1, with 9 bases in between. The CDR3 spells CASSKDWSYEQYF. CDR3 sequence (DNA): TGTGCCAGCAGTAAGGACTGGTCCTACGAGCAGTACTTC.

The chain joins TRBV10-3 to TRBJ2-5; 11 bases are shared with TRBD2. The CDR3 is made up of 17 amino acids. The trim removed 2 bases at V and 5 bases at J, leaving 10 bases unmatched. Germline V lookup: CDR1 ENHRY, CDR2 SYGVKD. The DNA for the CDR3 is TGTGCCATCAGTGAGCGAACTAGCGGGGGAACGGAGGAGACCCAGTACTTC. Protein: CAISERTSGGTEETQYF.

The chain couples TRBV7-2 to TRBJ2-3; D ambiguous. The CDR3 consists of 12 residues. Germline lookup yields CDR1 SGHTA and CDR2 FQGNSA. V was trimmed by 5 bases and J by 0 bases, leaving 3 bases between them. The CDR3 coding sequence is TGTGCCAGCAGCCTAAGCACAGATACGCAGTATTTT. As protein: CASSLSTDTQYF.

The V call is TRBV6-5, the J call TRBJ1-2, with D unclear. This CDR3 region has 15 residues. V lost 0 bases and J lost 8, with 16 bases in between. Looked up from germline, CDR1 is MNHEY and CDR2 is SVGAGI. The CDR3 DNA is TGTGCCAGCAGTTACTCGATCGGGAGTGCAAAGGGCTACACCTTC. Amino acid sequence: CASSYSIGSAKGYTF.

This chain links TRBV23-1 with TRBJ2-2; possibly TRBD1 for D (6 bases). TRBV23-1 is designated an ORF whose function remains uncertain. The CDR3 loop spans 16 amino acids. V lost 2 bases and J 4 bases, leaving 14 bases between the germline ends. This CDR3 reads CASSQLRGGPTGELFF. CDR3 sequence (DNA): TGCGCCAGCAGTCAACTCCGAGGGGGTCCCACCGGGGAGCTGTTTTTT.

In its sample, this clone was seen a few times. Other DNA sequences in the sample encode the same CDR3. The V call is TRBV18, the J call TRBJ2-1, with TRBD2 matching 7 bases. Looked up from germline, CDR1 is KGHSH and CDR2 is LQKENI. This CDR3 has 15 residues. Trimming at V came to 8 bases and at J to 7 bases, leaving 14 bases not matched to a gene. The CDR3 DNA is TGTGCCAGCCGCACCGGGGCGGGAGAGGTTAATGAGCAGTTCTTC. Its protein product is CASRTGAGEVNEQFF.

The chain couples TRBV19 to TRBJ2-1, with 8 bases fitting TRBD2. Germline lookup yields CDR1 LNHDA and CDR2 SQIVND (reference sequence). Losses at the gene ends were 3 bases for V and 1 base for J; bases not matched to a gene: 2. CDR3 size: 15 residues. CDR3 region: CASSMPSGSYNEQFF. The CDR3 nucleotides read TGTGCCAGTAGTATGCCTAGCGGGTCCTACAATGAGCAGTTCTTC.

This rearrangement joins TRBV9 to TRBJ1-2; no reliable D call. This CDR3 is built from 17 residues. Germline CDR1 SGDLS, CDR2 YYNGEE. Trimming took 4 bases from V and 0 from J, leaving 19 bases between them. CDR3 loop: CASSPRGRIYSNYGYTF. CDR3 bases: TGTGCCAGCAGCCCCCGTGGCAGGATTTATTCTAACTATGGCTACACCTTC.

In the case of this clone: This sample also contains other DNA sequences that code for the same CDR3. The chain links TRBV3-1 (or the pseudogene TRBV3-2) to TRBJ1-2, with D tentatively TRBD1 (5 bases). The CDR3 covers 12 residues. Deletions cut 1 base from V and 7 bases from J, with 7 bases between. The germline V gene encodes CDR1 LGHDT and CDR2 YNNKEL (reference sequence). CDR3 bases: TGTGCCAGCAGCCAAGGGGGCGGTGGCTACACCTTC. Its protein is CASSQGGGGYTF.

The chain recombines TRBV4-3 with TRBJ2-3; the match to TRBD2 covers 7 bases. The CDR3 length is 14 residues. V gave up 4 bases and J gave up 4 bases; unmatched junction bases: 5. Per the germline V gene, CDR1 is LGHNA and CDR2 is YSLEER. The DNA of the CDR3 is TGCGCCAGCAGCCCGTCGGGGGGATCAGATACGCAGTATTTT. Translating it yields CASSPSGGSDTQYF.

This clone was found once. The chain joins TRBV3-1 (or the pseudogene TRBV3-2) to TRBJ2-7; 9 nucleotides agree with TRBD2. V trimming: 6 bases; J trimming: 2 bases; junction bases outside the gene matches: 8. CDR3 length equals 15 residues. Germline V gene lookup returns CDR1 LGHDT and CDR2 YNNKEL (reference sequence). CDR3 nucleotides: TGTGCCAGCAGTGCAAGCGGGGGGCCTACCTACGAGCAGTACTTC. It is translated as CASSASGGPTYEQYF.

The rearrangement joins TRBV11-2 to TRBJ1-1; D is unclear. CDR1 and CDR2 (germline): SGHAT, FQNNGV. The germline V and J ends were trimmed by 0 bases and 6 bases, with 11 bases remaining between them. This CDR3 spans 14 amino acids. This chain's CDR3 is CASSLEAGAAEAFF. CDR3 in DNA: TGTGCCAGCAGCTTAGAGGCGGGAGCGGCTGAAGCTTTCTTT.

The chain recombines TRBV5-4 with TRBJ2-5; 10 bases are a match to TRBD2. Germline lookup yields CDR1 SGHNT and CDR2 YYREEE (reference sequence). This CDR3 has 15 residues. With 0 bases clipped from V and 7 bases from J, the junction kept 6 bases outside the gene matches. CDR3 in amino acids: CASSLGASGGVTQYF. DNA of the CDR3: TGTGCCAGCAGCTTGGGGGCTAGCGGGGGTGTGACCCAGTACTTC.

This clone was picked up a small number of times. This chain connects TRBV6-5 to TRBJ2-1, with no clear D. Trimming left V 7 bases short and J 8 bases short, with 15 bases between. This CDR3 is built from 13 residues. Germline values: CDR1 MNHEY, CDR2 SVGAGI. The CDR3 DNA is TGTGCCAGCACCCCAAATGAGCGACATGAGCAGTTCTTC. It yields the protein CASTPNERHEQFF.

The CDR3 DNA reads as TGTGCCAGCAGTCCGGGCGGGAGGGCTGTAGGCGATGAGCAGTTCTTC. Amino acids: CASSPGGRAVGDEQFF. This chain connects TRBV6-2 or TRBV6-3 to TRBJ2-1; 9 bases are a match to TRBD2. The CDR3 consists of 16 residues. J gave up 8 bases and V 5 bases, and 13 bases lay outside the gene matches. Germline values: CDR1 MNHEY, CDR2 SVGEGT.

V is TRBV11-3 and J is TRBJ2-5; perhaps TRBD1 as D (5 bases). Germline lookup yields CDR1 SGHNT and CDR2 YENEEA. The CDR3 consists of 16 residues. Trimming removed 2 bases from V and 1 base from J, with 14 bases in between. Written as DNA, the CDR3 is TGTGCCAGCAGCTTATTATGGACAAAGGCCCAAGAGACCCAGTACTTC. Its protein is CASSLLWTKAQETQYF.

This clone was seen repeatedly, ten times or more. Written as DNA, the CDR3 is TGTGCCAGCAGTGCACGGACTAGCGTCGGTGAGCAGTTCTTC. Its translation is CASSARTSVGEQFF. The V gene is TRBV2, the J gene TRBJ2-1; 9 nucleotides match TRBD2. The CDR3 extends over 14 amino acids. The V gene's germline CDR1 is SNHLY and CDR2 FYNNEI. After removal of 4 bases from V and 9 bases from J, the junction contained 7 bases not matched to a gene. The whole variable domain, remainder taken from reference TRBV2 and TRBJ2-1, is EPEVTQTPSHQVTQMGQEVILRCVPISNHLYFYWYRQILGQKVEFLVSFYNNEISEKSEIFDDQFSVERPDGSNFTLKIRSTKLEDSAMYFCASSARTSVGEQFFGPGTRLTVL.